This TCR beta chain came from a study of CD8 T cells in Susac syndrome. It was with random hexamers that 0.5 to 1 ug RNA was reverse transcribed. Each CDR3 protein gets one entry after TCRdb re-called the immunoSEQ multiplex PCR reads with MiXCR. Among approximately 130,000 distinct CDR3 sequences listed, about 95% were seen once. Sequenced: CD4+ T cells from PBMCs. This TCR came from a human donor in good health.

The CDR3 loop is CASSVSQGRTYEQYF. Written as DNA, the CDR3 is TGCGCCAGCAGTGTTAGTCAGGGACGCACCTACGAGCAGTACTTC. The chain uses TRBV5-1 and TRBJ2-7; D is tentatively TRBD1 or TRBD2 (5 bases each). Germline V gene sequence: CDR1 SGHRS, CDR2 YFSETQ. Trimming shortened V by 5 bases and J by 2 bases, and 17 bases separated the two germline ends. This CDR3 region has 15 residues.